Below are 22 T cell receptor beta chains sequenced from a single sample in a study of cytomegalovirus exposure and HLA in healthy donors. It was with 60 Vbeta and 13 Jbeta primers that the PCR ran. Only in-frame clones appear in the TCRdb table, and some are missing; sequencing was by immunoSEQ multiplex PCR. The table records about 59,000 clones, about 83% of them present only once. Sequencing was done on a sample of PBMCs. These receptors were obtained from a human donor in good health.

This clone came up once. V usage is TRBV19 and J usage is TRBJ1-1; TRBD1 might be the D (5 bases). The germline CDR1 and CDR2 sequences are LNHDA and SQIVND (reference sequence). Between the trimmed V and J ends, which lost 7 bases and 4 bases, there was a span of 10 bases. The CDR3 is 12 residues long. CDR3 sequence: CASITDSTEAFF. The CDR3 DNA reads TGTGCCAGTATTACAGACAGCACTGAAGCTTTCTTT.

This clone occurred a few times. This chain joins TRBV11-2 and TRBJ2-1; maybe TRBD1 (6 bases). Deletions cut 4 bases from V and 4 bases from J, with 23 bases between. Germline CDR1 and CDR2: SGHAT and FQNNGV. The CDR3 extends over 18 amino acids. The CDR3 nucleotides read TGTGCCAGCAGCTATACTGGAATTACCGGGACACTTTACAATGAGCAGTTCTTC. Residues: CASSYTGITGTLYNEQFF.

This chain uses TRBV18 with TRBJ2-1; 12 positions match TRBD2. CDR3 length equals 18 residues. Looked up from germline, CDR1 is KGHSH and CDR2 is LQKENI. The J segment lost 9 bases and the V segment lost 6 bases, leaving 18 bases of the junction unmatched. The CDR3 DNA reads TGTGCCAGCTCCCAAACAAAGACTAGCGGGAGATCAGCGGGTGAGCAGTTCTTC. Translation gives CASSQTKTSGRSAGEQFF.

The rearrangement links TRBV7-2 to TRBJ2-3, with TRBD1 matching over 7 bases. CDR1 and CDR2 (germline): SGHTA, FQGNSA. J lost 0 bases, V lost 2 bases, and 5 bases had no gene match. The CDR3 covers 16 residues. CDR3 sequence: CASSLRPQGSTDTQYF. For the CDR3, the DNA is TGTGCCAGCAGCTTAAGGCCACAGGGGAGCACAGATACGCAGTATTTT.

This chain joins TRBV12-1 and TRBJ2-7; the listed D gene, TRBD2, was not tested against the DNA. TRBV12-1 is termed a pseudogene. This CDR3 region has 16 residues. The CDR3 nucleotides are TGTGCCAGCAGCCCATGGACTAGCGGGGGAATCTACGAGCAGTACTTC. As protein: CASSPWTSGGIYEQYF.

Concerning this clone: This CDR3 is also generated by other DNA sequences in the sample. V is TRBV29-1 and J is TRBJ2-7; 9 bases are shared with TRBD1. The CDR3 has 14 amino acids. J was trimmed by 7 bases and V by 1 base; bases with no gene match: 8. CDR1 is SQVTM, CDR2 ANQGSEA, per germline. The CDR3 nucleotides read TGCAGCGTTGAAGGGGGACAGGGTCTCCGGGAGCAGTACTTC. Encoded protein: CSVEGGQGLREQYF.

This clone was observed once. This chain links TRBV4-3 with TRBJ1-2, with 8 positions matching TRBD1. V shed 4 bases, J shed 1 base, and the junction held 11 bases outside the gene matches. The CDR3 contains 17 residues. CDR1 is LGHNA, CDR2 YSLEER, per germline. CDR3 sequence (DNA): TGCGCCAGCAGCCGATCTCCCGGGACAGGACATAACTATGGCTACACCTTC. Translation gives CASSRSPGTGHNYGYTF.

The V and J genes are TRBV7-6 and TRBJ2-7, with D perhaps matching TRBD2 (6 bases). The CDR3 is 15 residues long. V lost 2 bases and J lost 2, with 13 bases in between. Germline loops: CDR1 SGHVS, CDR2 FNYEAQ. CDR3 in amino acids: CASSLSSVSPYEQYF. The CDR3 DNA is TGTGCCAGCAGCTTATCTAGCGTATCCCCCTACGAGCAGTACTTC.

The chain is built from TRBV28 and TRBJ1-2; D uncertain. This CDR3 comprises 14 residues. CDR1 is MDHEN, CDR2 SYDVKM, per germline. Trimming cost V 3 bases and J 5 bases, with 13 bases left between them. The CDR3 DNA is TGTGCCAGCAGTTTCCAGGAATCTGCGTATGGCTACACCTTC. It encodes CASSFQESAYGYTF.

V gene TRBV13 combines with J gene TRBJ2-1, with 7 bases aligning to TRBD1. The CDR3 has 17 residues. Germline loops: CDR1 PRHDT, CDR2 FYEKMQ (reference sequence). The trim removed 0 bases at V and 3 bases at J, leaving 8 bases unmatched. In DNA form, the CDR3 reads TGTGCCAGCAGCTTAGGGAGAGGGACAGCAAACTACAATGAGCAGTTCTTC. It translates to CASSLGRGTANYNEQFF.

The chain is built from TRBV7-9 and TRBJ1-2; 7 nucleotides agree with TRBD1. This CDR3 is built from 14 residues. CDR1 is SEHNR and CDR2 is FQNEAQ in the germline V gene (reference sequence). V dropped 4 bases and J dropped 2; count of bases not matched to a gene: 4. The CDR3 nucleotides are TGTGCCAGCAGCTCCCGACAGGGAAACTATGGCTACACCTTC. Its protein product is CASSSRQGNYGYTF.

The chain combines TRBV11-3 with TRBJ2-3; maybe TRBD2 (6 bases). Germline V gene sequence: CDR1 SGHNT, CDR2 YENEEA. Trimming took off 6 bases at V and 2 bases at J, with 18 bases between the two ends. The CDR3 length is 16 residues. DNA of the CDR3: TGTGCCAGCAGTCGATTAGCGGTCTACCTCACAGATACGCAGTATTTT. This codes for CASSRLAVYLTDTQYF.

This chain joins TRBV10-3 and TRBJ2-1; 7 bases are shared with TRBD2. V dropped 6 bases and J dropped 10; count of bases not matched to a gene: 15. The CDR3 covers 15 residues. CDR1 ENHRY and CDR2 SYGVKD come from the germline V gene. The CDR3 nucleotides are TGTGCCATCAGCCCACCTAGCGGCCCACTAGGGGAGCAGTTCTTC. Translating it yields CAISPPSGPLGEQFF.

The rearrangement links TRBV9 to TRBJ2-5; 10 bases align to TRBD2. Germline loops: CDR1 SGDLS, CDR2 YYNGEE. V shed 3 bases and J 2 bases; nucleotides not matched to a gene: 10. The CDR3 contains 17 residues. The CDR3: CASSASGSGGLQETQYF. The CDR3 DNA follows: TGTGCCAGCAGCGCCTCGGGTAGCGGGGGGCTACAAGAGACCCAGTACTTC.

This clone was detected once. This sequence joins TRBV10-3 and TRBJ1-1, with 10 bases lining up with TRBD1. Germline V gene data show CDR1 as ENHRY and CDR2 as SYGVKD. Trimming took 9 bases from V and 2 from J; bases not matched to a gene: 3. The CDR3 extends over 13 amino acids. This chain's CDR3 is CAIGTGENTEAFF. The CDR3 nucleotides are TGTGCCATTGGGACAGGGGAAAACACTGAAGCTTTCTTT.

V usage is TRBV18 and J usage is TRBJ1-1; a possible D gene is TRBD1 (5 bases). The CDR3 length is 16 residues. The V end was cut by 5 bases, the J end by 4 bases, with 20 bases between. CDR1 is KGHSH and CDR2 is LQKENI in the germline V gene. The CDR3 loop is CASSESQGHMGTEAFF. In nucleotides, the CDR3 is TGTGCCAGCTCAGAGAGCCAGGGCCACATGGGCACTGAAGCTTTCTTT.

The J gene is TRBJ2-2, the V gene TRBV19; D gene uncertain. The CDR3 spans 14 residues. Trimming pared 7 bases from V and 0 bases from J, leaving 9 bases between. Germline values: CDR1 LNHDA, CDR2 SQIVND (reference sequence). The CDR3 here is CASIGRTNTGELFF. The CDR3 DNA follows: TGTGCCAGTATAGGCAGGACGAACACCGGGGAGCTGTTTTTT.

This clone was seen a single time. The genes are TRBV4-1 and TRBJ1-5; 9 bases fit TRBD1. V lost 5 bases, J lost 4 bases, and 3 bases stayed unmatched. This CDR3 comprises 14 residues. Germline CDR1 and CDR2: MGHRA and YSYEKL. The CDR3 nucleotides read TGCGCCAGCAGCTGGGGACAGGGTAATCAGCCCCAGCATTTT. Translation: CASSWGQGNQPQHF.

The chain joins TRBV6-6 to TRBJ2-5, with 11 bases that match TRBD2. Near its end, the DNA agrees better with TRBJ2-7, so the J call may be wrong. This CDR3 has 15 amino acids. The germline V gene has CDR1 MNHNY and CDR2 SVGAGI (reference sequence). CDR3 residues: CASKRGTSGPHEQYF. CDR3 nucleotides: TGTGCCAGCAAACGAGGGACTAGCGGACCTCACGAGCAGTACTTC.

The chain combines TRBV7-2 with TRBJ2-5; 14 nucleotides align to TRBD2. Matching the DNA end better, TRBJ2-7 makes the J call doubtful. The CDR3 consists of 17 residues. The germline V gene has CDR1 SGHTA and CDR2 FQGNSA. CDR3 sequence: CASKEGLAGGETYEQYF. The CDR3 bases are TGTGCCAGCAAGGAAGGACTAGCGGGGGGCGAGACCTACGAGCAGTACTTC.

V gene TRBV7-2 combines with J gene TRBJ1-5, with a weak D call TRBD1 (5 bases). The CDR3 spans 13 residues. Germline lookup yields CDR1 SGHTA and CDR2 FQGNSA. Trimming left V 5 bases short and J 6 bases short, with 11 bases between. The CDR3 DNA is TGTGCCAGCAGCAAAGACAGAGGTCAGCCCCAGCATTTT. This encodes CASSKDRGQPQHF.

The chain links TRBV21-1 to TRBJ1-5; no DNA check was done on the table's D call, TRBD1. TRBV21-1 is an annotated pseudogene. The CDR3 is 15 amino acids. CDR3 DNA sequence: TGTGCCAGCAGCATAGAAGACAGGGGCGATCAGCCCCAGCATTTT. Amino acid sequence: CASSIEDRGDQPQHF.